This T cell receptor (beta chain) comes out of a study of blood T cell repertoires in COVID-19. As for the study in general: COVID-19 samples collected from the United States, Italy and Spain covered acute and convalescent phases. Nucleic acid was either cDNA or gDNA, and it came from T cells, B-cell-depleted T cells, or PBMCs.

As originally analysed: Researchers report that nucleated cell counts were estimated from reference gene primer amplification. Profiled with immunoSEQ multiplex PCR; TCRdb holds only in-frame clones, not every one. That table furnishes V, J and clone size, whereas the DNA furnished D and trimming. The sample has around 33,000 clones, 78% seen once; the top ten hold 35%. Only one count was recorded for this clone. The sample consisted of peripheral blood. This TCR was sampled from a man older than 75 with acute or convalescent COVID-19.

This CDR3 reads CASSPDTGNGNQPQHF. CDR3 nucleotides: TGTGCCAGCAGTCCAGACACAGGGAATGGCAATCAGCCCCAGCATTTT. V gene TRBV27 combines with J gene TRBJ1-5, with a tentative D call TRBD1 (6 bases). Trimming shortened V by 5 bases and J by 2 bases, and 16 bases separated the two germline ends. The CDR3 is made up of 16 amino acids. Germline assignment: CDR1 MNHEY and CDR2 SMNVEV (reference sequence).